Following are 29 T cell receptor beta chains from one sample sequenced in a study of CD8+CD57+ T cells in acquired aplastic anemia. Patients picked for sequencing had shown CD8+CD57+ cell expansion detected by flow cytometry. Profiling of TCR beta VDJ combinations and CDR3 sequences used genomic DNA as template. TCRdb re-analysed the reads in MiXCR, keeping a single row per CDR3 protein. The sample yields about half a million distinct CDR3 sequences, approximately 33% seen once. The specimen was sorted CD4+, CD8+, or CD8+CD57+ T cells (not recorded which) from PBMCs. These receptors all come from a human donor with aplastic anemia.

This clonotype occurred many times. The V gene is TRBV2, the J gene TRBJ1-1, with TRBD1 matching over 7 bases. The CDR3 extends over 16 amino acids. Per germline, CDR1 SNHLY and CDR2 FYNNEI. V lost 6 bases and J lost 8; bases outside the gene matches: 18. The CDR3 spells CASSGLSLLDRPEAFF. The CDR3 nucleotides read TGTGCCAGCAGCGGACTTAGTCTCCTGGACAGGCCGGAAGCTTTCTTT.

This clonotype was counted a few times. The chain recombines TRBV29-1 with TRBJ1-2; TRBD1 agrees at 12 bases. The junction had 6 bases not matched to a gene; V was cut back by 6 bases and J by 7 bases. The CDR3 covers 13 residues. Germline CDR1 SQVTM, CDR2 ANQGSEA. CDR3 DNA sequence: TGCAGCGTCCAGGGACAGGGGGCGATTGGCTACACCTTC. This sequence encodes CSVQGQGAIGYTF.

This clonotype was found a few times. The chain is built from TRBV12-3 or TRBV12-4 and TRBJ1-1; perhaps TRBD1 as D (5 bases). Trimming took 6 bases from V and 4 from J, leaving 12 bases between them. The CDR3 runs to 13 residues. This CDR3 reads CASRTQGVTEAFF. In nucleotides, the CDR3 is TGTGCCAGCAGAACTCAGGGTGTCACTGAAGCTTTCTTT.

This chain links TRBV20-1 with TRBJ2-2; D perhaps matches TRBD2 (5 bases). With 3 bases removed from V and 8 bases from J, the gap between germline ends came to 16 bases. The CDR3 extends over 14 amino acids. Germline V gives CDR1 DFQATT, CDR2 SNEGSKA (reference sequence). The CDR3 nucleotides read TGCAGTGCTAGTTGGGCAGGCAGAGGGGGGGAGCTGTTTTTT. Translating gives CSASWAGRGGELFF.

This clonotype was seen repeatedly, ten times or more. The chain recombines TRBV5-1 with TRBJ1-2; D gene unclear. The CDR3 is made up of 14 amino acids. V was trimmed by 4 bases and J by 4 bases, leaving 14 bases between them. Germline CDR1 SGHRS, CDR2 YFSETQ. CDR3 in DNA: TGCGCCAGCAGCGATCCGGACGGTACCTATGGCTACACCTTC. Translated, it gives CASSDPDGTYGYTF.

This clonotype was seen a few times. The chain joins TRBV5-5 to TRBJ1-2; 8 nucleotides line up with TRBD1. The CDR3 has 15 amino acids. Germline-derived CDR1 and CDR2 are SGHKS and YYEKEE (reference sequence). V was pared by 4 bases and J by 8 bases, with 13 bases of the junction left unmatched. In nucleotides, the CDR3 is TGTGCCAGCAGCCCGACAGGGGTTGAGTATTGGGGCTACACCTTC. Its protein is CASSPTGVEYWGYTF. The entire variable domain, with the rest obtained from reference TRBV5-5 and TRBJ1-2, is as follows: DAGVTQSPTHLIKTRGQQVTLRCSPISGHKSVSWYQQVLGQGPQFIFQYYEKEERGRGNFPDRFSARQFPNYSSELNVNALLLGDSALYLCASSPTGVEYWGYTFGSGTRLTVV.

This clonotype occurred a few times. V is TRBV19 and J is TRBJ1-6; perhaps TRBD1 as D (6 bases). This CDR3 spans 17 amino acids. The germline V gene has CDR1 LNHDA and CDR2 SQIVND (reference sequence). Deletions cut 5 bases from V and 4 bases from J, with 18 bases between. CDR3 sequence (DNA): TGTGCCAGTAGTGACGGACAGACCAGAATTTATAATTCACCCCTCCACTTT. This gives the protein CASSDGQTRIYNSPLHF.

The CDR3 DNA sequence: TGTGCCAGCTCGCGAGGGGGGGCCTATAGCAATCAGCCCCAGCATTTT. Its translation: CASSRGGAYSNQPQHF. The J gene is TRBJ1-5, the V gene TRBV6-2 or TRBV6-3; the D gene is possibly TRBD1 (6 bases). Trimming took 8 bases from V and 0 from J, leaving 17 bases between them. The CDR3 is 16 residues long. CDR1 is MNHEY and CDR2 is SVGEGT in the germline V gene.

This clonotype occurred once. This could be a read error, since a much larger clone is one nucleotide away. V usage is TRBV2 and J usage is TRBJ1-2; no reliable D call. The CDR3 contains 12 residues. Germline-derived CDR1 and CDR2 are SNHLY and FYNNEI. The CDR3 region is CAGSLLLRGYTF. The CDR3, as DNA: TGTGCCGGCAGCTTACTCTTACGGGGCTACACCTTC. The whole variable domain, remainder taken from reference TRBV2 and TRBJ1-2, is EPEVTQTPSHQVTQMGQEVILRCVPISNHLYFYWYRQILGQKVEFLVSFYNNEISEKSEIFDDQFSVERPDGSNFTLKIRSTKLEDSAMYFCAGSLLLRGYTFGSGTRLTVV.

This clonotype occurred many times. V usage is TRBV19 and J usage is TRBJ2-7; tentative D call: TRBD1 (7 bases). Germline-derived CDR1 and CDR2 are LNHDA and SQIVND (reference sequence). The CDR3 covers 12 residues. Trimming shortened V by 10 bases and J by 2 bases, and 12 bases separated the two germline ends. The CDR3 region is CATGDRTYEQYF. The CDR3 DNA sequence: TGTGCCACGGGGGACAGAACCTACGAGCAGTACTTC. The full variable domain, in which reference TRBV19 and TRBJ2-7 provide the parts outside the CDR3, is DGGITQSPKYLFRKEGQNVTLSCEQNLNHDAMYWYRQDPGQGLRLIYYSQIVNDFQKGDIAEGYSVSREKKESFPLTVTSAQKNPTAFYLCATGDRTYEQYFGPGTRLTVT.

Comments on this clonotype: An end of the junction does not agree with germline; a read error may underlie this. The J gene is TRBJ2-3, the V gene TRBV5-6, with unresolved D. Germline loops: CDR1 SGHDT, CDR2 YYEEEE. The CDR3 spans 14 residues. CDR3 in amino acids: CAGSSPASTDTQYF. Written as DNA, the CDR3 is TGTGCCGGCAGCTCCCCTGCTAGCACAGATACGCAGTATTTT.

The CDR3 sequence is CASSKQQGTSYNSPLHF. Written as DNA, the CDR3 is TGTGCCAGCAGCAAACAACAGGGGACGTCCTATAATTCACCCCTCCACTTT. The chain uses TRBV11-2 and TRBJ1-6; 7 nucleotides line up with TRBD1. The CDR3 has 17 residues. CDR1 and CDR2 (germline): SGHAT, FQNNGV. V lost 5 bases and J lost 1; bases outside the gene matches: 8.

This clonotype is a singleton in its sample. The chain combines TRBV3-1 with TRBJ2-7, with a weak D call TRBD2 (6 bases). From germline, CDR1 is LGHDT and CDR2 YNNKEL (reference sequence). The germline V and J ends were trimmed by 1 base and 6 bases, with 19 bases remaining between them. This CDR3 has 16 residues. This CDR3 reads CASSQVGRGTNLEQYF. DNA for the CDR3: TGTGCCAGCAGCCAAGTAGGGCGGGGAACTAATCTCGAGCAGTACTTC.

The V call is TRBV6-2 or TRBV6-3, the J call TRBJ1-5; no clear D. V gave up 2 bases and J gave up 6 bases, with 14 bases separating them. The V gene's germline CDR1 is MNHEY and CDR2 SVGEGT. CDR3 length equals 15 residues. The DNA of the CDR3 is TGTGCCAGCAGTTACCCCACTCGGTTCGGTCAGCCCCAGCATTTT. Translation: CASSYPTRFGQPQHF.

This rearrangement joins TRBV10-3 to TRBJ1-2, with D unresolved. The germline V gene has CDR1 ENHRY and CDR2 SYGVKD. The CDR3 extends over 12 amino acids. Trimming stripped 10 bases from V and 3 bases from J, with 12 bases between. CDR3 residues: CASRPDYYGYTF. The CDR3 DNA is TGTGCCAGCAGACCCGACTACTATGGCTACACCTTC.

The rearrangement joins TRBV2 to TRBJ1-5, with 8 bases lining up with TRBD1. The CDR3 is 12 amino acids. The germline V gene encodes CDR1 SNHLY and CDR2 FYNNEI. Trimming cost V 7 bases and J 6 bases; bases outside gene matches: 2. CDR3 DNA sequence: TGTGCCAGCAAGGACAGGGTTCAGCCCCAGCATTTT. Translated, it gives CASKDRVQPQHF.

This chain uses TRBV24-1 with TRBJ1-1; no reliable D call. Trimming removed 11 bases at V and 7 bases at J, with 22 bases between. CDR1 and CDR2 from the germline V gene are KGHDR and SFDVKD. The CDR3 is 14 residues long. The CDR3 region has the DNA TGTGCCAGCTCACCTGTGGGCGCGAAGGGTGAAGCTTTCTTT. Translation gives CASSPVGAKGEAFF.

Ten or more counts support this clonotype. This chain links TRBV29-1 with TRBJ1-5, with 7 nucleotides matching TRBD1. The CDR3 is 13 amino acids. From germline, CDR1 is SQVTM and CDR2 ANQGSEA. With 5 bases clipped from V and 4 bases from J, the junction kept 5 bases outside the gene matches. The CDR3 protein is CSVCGQVNQPQHF. CDR3 DNA: TGCAGCGTTTGTGGACAGGTGAATCAGCCCCAGCATTTT.

This clonotype was seen many times. The chain carries TRBV5-5 and TRBJ2-7; D gene unclear. Per germline, CDR1 SGHKS and CDR2 YYEKEE (reference sequence). This CDR3 has 14 residues. Trimming left V 4 bases short and J 1 base short, with 12 bases between. CDR3 DNA: TGTGCCAGCAGCCTGGATTGGGTATCCTACGAGCAGTACTTC. It specifies CASSLDWVSYEQYF.

The chain uses TRBV28 and TRBJ2-7; TRBD2 is a possible D gene (6 bases). Germline loops: CDR1 MDHEN, CDR2 SYDVKM. V dropped 2 bases and J dropped 5 bases, with 13 bases sitting between them. This CDR3 contains 14 residues. CDR3 nucleotides: TGTGCCAGCAGTTTAGGAGGGGAGTATCACGAGCAGTACTTC. Its translation is CASSLGGEYHEQYF.

In DNA, the CDR3 is TGCAGTGCTAGTGGACTTCAATACGAGCAGTACTTC. Its translation: CSASGLQYEQYF. The V gene is TRBV20-1, the J gene TRBJ2-7, with TRBD2 as a possible D gene (5 bases). This CDR3 comprises 12 residues. Looked up from germline, CDR1 is DFQATT and CDR2 is SNEGSKA (reference sequence). Trimming pared 3 bases from V and 4 bases from J, leaving 10 bases between.

This clonotype has a handful of counts. The chain recombines TRBV10-3 with TRBJ1-2, with 9 bases fitting TRBD1. Germline CDR1 ENHRY, CDR2 SYGVKD. The CDR3 covers 14 residues. The V gene end was trimmed by 10 bases and the J gene end by 7 bases; junction bases not matched to a gene: 13. The CDR3 nucleotides read TGTGCCAGCCTCCCTCGGGGACAGGGAGGTGGCTACACCTTC. This sequence encodes CASLPRGQGGGYTF.

This clonotype showed up many times. The chain carries TRBV5-1 and TRBJ1-6, with D perhaps matching TRBD1 (6 bases). Germline V gene data show CDR1 as SGHRS and CDR2 as YFSETQ. The V and J ends lost 6 bases and 7 bases respectively, with 17 bases between them. This CDR3 has 15 amino acids. CDR3 residues: CASTLGTLGNSPLHF. In DNA, the CDR3 is TGCGCCAGCACCCTGGGGACACTCGGAAATTCACCCCTCCACTTT.

V and J are TRBV19 and TRBJ1-1; TRBD1 matches at 11 bases. V trimming: 5 bases; J trimming: 2 bases; junction bases outside the gene matches: 7. This CDR3 contains 16 residues. The germline gives CDR1 LNHDA, CDR2 SQIVND (reference sequence). The CDR3 sequence: CASSPRTGGANTEAFF. The CDR3 DNA is TGTGCCAGTAGTCCAAGGACAGGGGGCGCTAACACTGAAGCTTTCTTT.

V gene TRBV24-1 combines with J gene TRBJ1-2; D uncertain. The V and J ends lost 0 bases and 2 bases respectively, with 9 bases between them. This CDR3 region has 15 residues. Germline V gene lookup returns CDR1 KGHDR and CDR2 SFDVKD. The CDR3 here is CATSDLAQENYGYTF. CDR3 coding DNA: TGTGCCACCAGTGATTTGGCGCAGGAGAACTATGGCTACACCTTC.

On this clonotype: This sequence may be a read error, since a much larger clone differs from it by one base. This chain uses TRBV7-3 with TRBJ1-1, with a possible D match to TRBD1 (5 bases). This CDR3 region has 13 residues. Looked up from germline, CDR1 is SGHTA and CDR2 is FQGTGA. CDR3 bases: TGTGCCCGCAGCTTATTGACGGGGCGGGCGCGGGTCTTT. It translates to CARSLLTGRARVF.

This clonotype was counted at least ten times. V is TRBV24-1 and J is TRBJ2-1; TRBD2 might be the D (6 bases). CDR3 length: 16 residues. Germline CDR1 KGHDR, CDR2 SFDVKD. Trimming shortened V by 7 bases and J by 6 bases, and 21 bases separated the two germline ends. CDR3 sequence (DNA): TGTGCCACCAGCCACCCCCTAACTAGCCCAGGCAATGAGCAGTTCTTC. The encoded protein is CATSHPLTSPGNEQFF.

The J gene is TRBJ1-1, the V gene TRBV6-1, with TRBD1 identical over 7 bases. The V gene end was trimmed by 6 bases and the J gene end by 0 bases; junction bases not matched to a gene: 4. The germline V gene has CDR1 MNHNS and CDR2 SASEGT. CDR3 length: 14 residues. The CDR3, as DNA: TGTGCCAGCAGGGAGGGACAGATGAACACTGAAGCTTTCTTT. Residues: CASREGQMNTEAFF.

V is TRBV28 and J is TRBJ2-7; a weak D match, TRBD1 (6 bases). Germline V gene lookup returns CDR1 MDHEN and CDR2 SYDVKM. This CDR3 region has 15 residues. V was cut by 2 bases and J by 7 bases, with 18 bases left in between. CDR3 in amino acids: CASSLRQGQIGEQYF. CDR3 DNA: TGTGCCAGCAGTTTAAGGCAGGGGCAGATTGGGGAGCAGTACTTC.